This note documents a single T cell receptor (beta chain) sequence. Its specificity is unknown. Germline V CDR1 and CDR2: KGHSH, LQKENI. This CDR3 region has 16 residues. The trim removed 5 bases at V and 3 bases at J, leaving 12 bases unmatched. Donors consisted of healthy bone marrow donors. This specimen belongs to a study of cytomegalovirus exposure and HLA in healthy donors. Study-level findings and limits: Both high specificity and high sensitivity reportedly marked the classifier's diagnosis of cytomegalovirus status.

The PCR contained 60 Vbeta and 13 Jbeta primers. Sequencing used immunoSEQ multiplex PCR; TCRdb keeps in-frame clones, though not all of them. The sample yields approximately 140,000 clones, roughly four fifths seen once. The specimen sequenced was PBMCs. The receptor was isolated from a woman aged 50 to 60 in good health and CMV-seronegative. J is TRBJ2-7 and V is TRBV18; TRBD1 matches 8 bases. CDR3: CASSSDRTGKIYEQYF. The DNA for the CDR3 is TGTGCCAGCTCATCAGATCGGACAGGGAAGATCTACGAGCAGTACTTC.